This T cell receptor beta chain was sequenced in a study of blood T cells in healthy people across ages. PCR was performed a second time for about 6 to 12 cycles using a sample-barcoded 5' primer and a J-beta primer mix. TCRdb ran MiXCR on the 5' RACE reads and lists one entry per CDR3 protein. The sample has under 1,100,000 distinct CDR3 sequences, less than 25% seen once; the top ten hold approximately 0.79%. CDR3 size: 17 residues. The trim removed 3 bases at V and 4 bases at J, leaving 13 bases unmatched. Germline loops: CDR1 SEHNR, CDR2 FQNEAQ (reference sequence). This clonotype was detected a few times. Isolation yielded PBMCs, at least 7 million per sample, in every case. The data were also submitted as part of a second study, on T cells of mothers and their children.

The sequence was collected from a girl aged 2-10 years in good health. This chain joins TRBV7-9 and TRBJ1-1, with 8 bases fitting TRBD1. The sample taken for sequencing was blood. In nucleotides, the CDR3 is TGTGCCAGCAGCTTCGCCTTACTCCAGGGGGCAGGCACTGAAGCTTTCTTT. It translates to CASSFALLQGAGTEAFF. The whole variable domain, remainder taken from reference TRBV7-9 and TRBJ1-1, is DTGVSQNPRHKITKRGQNVTFRCDPISEHNRLYWYRQTLGQGPEFLTYFQNEAQLEKSRLLSDRFSAERPKGSFSTLEIQRTEQGDSAMYLCASSFALLQGAGTEAFFGQGTRLTVV.